A selection of T cell receptor beta chains follows, all from one sample in a study of blood T cell repertoires in COVID-19. The table came from immunoSEQ multiplex PCR; TCRdb's copy has only in-frame clones and leaves some out. The data contain under 250,000 clones, roughly four fifths of them seen just once; the ten biggest clones take up approximately 4.4%. The sample taken for sequencing was peripheral blood. The receptors were sampled from a man between 50 and 59 years old with active or convalescent COVID-19. Each CDR3 is given with its conserved first and last residue. The D gene is left open where the match is weak. A clone size is listed for some rows: how often the clone was seen (once, few, many), or a class if it is expanded.

d_gene,j_gene,abundance,v_gene,CDR3aa,CDR3nt
TRBD2,TRBJ2-5,NA,TRBV7-2,CASSLARGGQETQYF,TGTGCCAGCAGCTTAGCCCGGGGGGGCCAGGAGACCCAGTACTTC
NA,TRBJ2-6,many,TRBV3-1/TRBV3-2,CASSQRAQPQSGANVLTF,TGTGCCAGCAGCCAGCGGGCACAGCCCCAGAGTGGGGCCAACGTCCTGACTTTC
TRBD1,TRBJ1-5,NA,TRBV27,CASSSERTGGGRLANQPQHF,TGTGCCAGCAGTTCCGAACGGACAGGGGGCGGAAGATTAGCAAATCAGCCCCAGCATTTT
TRBD2,TRBJ2-2,NA,TRBV15,CATSWGLAGAGELFF,TGTGCCACCAGCTGGGGACTAGCGGGGGCCGGGGAGCTGTTTTTT
TRBD1,TRBJ2-1,NA,TRBV6-1,CASSDRPRDRVGPGEQFF,TGTGCCAGCAGTGACCGCCCTCGGGACAGGGTAGGTCCAGGTGAGCAGTTCTTC
TRBD1,TRBJ1-2,NA,TRBV5-4,CASSSGQGNYGYTF,TGTGCCAGCAGCTCCGGACAGGGGAACTATGGCTACACCTTC
NA,TRBJ2-1,NA,TRBV11-2,CASSSLGLLGNEQFF,TGTGCCAGCAGCTCACTCGGACTCCTGGGGAATGAGCAGTTCTTC
TRBD1,TRBJ2-1,NA,TRBV19,CASSTLTGWNEQFF,TGTGCCAGTAGTACCCTGACAGGGTGGAACGAGCAGTTCTTC
NA,TRBJ1-2,NA,TRBV30,CAWNPGGINYGYTF,TGTGCCTGGAATCCAGGAGGGATAAACTATGGCTACACCTTC
TRBD2,TRBJ2-1,few,TRBV10-3,CAISDPSLAGGQNEQFF,TGTGCCATCAGCGATCCGTCCCTAGCGGGGGGGCAGAATGAGCAGTTCTTC
TRBD2,TRBJ2-3,NA,TRBV30,CAWRPSGGVDTQYF,TGTGCCTGGAGGCCCAGCGGGGGGGTAGATACGCAGTATTTT
TRBD1,TRBJ2-5,NA,TRBV6-2/TRBV6-3,CASSSLDRDQETQYF,TGTGCCAGCAGTTCCCTAGACAGGGACCAAGAGACCCAGTACTTC
NA,TRBJ2-1,once,TRBV11-3,CASSYLDWSSYNEQFF,TGTGCCAGCAGTTACTTGGACTGGAGCTCCTACAATGAGCAGTTCTTC
NA,TRBJ2-7,NA,TRBV6-5,CASSYSGLAYEQYF,TGTGCCAGCAGTTACTCGGGGCTCGCCTACGAGCAGTACTTC
NA,TRBJ1-1,NA,TRBV10-3,CAISESTHGRGNTEAFF,TGTGCCATCAGTGAGTCGACTCACGGCAGGGGGAACACTGAAGCTTTCTTT
TRBD2,TRBJ2-7,NA,TRBV5-4,CASSREAGTSGYEQYF,TGTGCCAGCAGCCGTGAAGCCGGGACTAGCGGGTACGAGCAGTACTTC
TRBD1,TRBJ1-5,NA,TRBV6-5,CASSYSRTGHQPQHF,TGTGCCAGCAGTTACTCTCGGACAGGGCATCAGCCCCAGCATTTT
NA,TRBJ2-3,NA,TRBV6-2/TRBV6-3,CASSPGLTGDTQYF,TGTGCCAGCAGTCCCGGACTAACGGGAGATACGCAGTATTTT
NA,TRBJ1-1,NA,TRBV12-3/TRBV12-4,CASNPAGGAEAFF,TGTGCCAGCAACCCTGCCGGGGGTGCTGAAGCTTTCTTT
NA,TRBJ1-5,NA,TRBV28,CASTQGNQPQHF,TGTGCCAGCACCCAGGGCAATCAGCCCCAGCATTTT
TRBD2,TRBJ2-7,NA,TRBV5-6,CASSLRLAGYEQYF,TGTGCCAGCAGCTTGAGGCTAGCGGGCTACGAGCAGTACTTC
TRBD1,TRBJ1-1,NA,TRBV4-1,CASSQDRGQVVTEAFF,TGCGCCAGCAGCCAAGATAGGGGACAGGTGGTCACTGAAGCTTTCTTT
TRBD2,TRBJ2-2,once,TRBV28,CATQTSYAGLFF,TGTGCCACCCAGACTAGCTACGCGGGGCTGTTTTTT
TRBD2,TRBJ2-6,NA,TRBV6-2/TRBV6-3,CASSPGGLAGANVLTF,TGTGCCAGCAGCCCCGGGGGACTAGCTGGGGCCAACGTCCTGACTTTC
NA,TRBJ2-5,NA,TRBV2,CASSEDSRRWETQYF,TGTGCCAGCAGTGAAGACAGCCGCCGGTGGGAGACCCAGTACTTC
NA,TRBJ2-7,NA,TRBV7-6,CASSFTQGTLGRSYEQYF,TGTGCCAGCAGCTTTACACAGGGGACCTTAGGGAGGTCCTACGAGCAGTACTTC
NA,TRBJ1-2,NA,TRBV9,CASSVAEATYGYTF,TGTGCCAGCAGCGTAGCTGAAGCTACCTATGGCTACACCTTC
NA,TRBJ2-3,NA,TRBV5-1,CASSWTVGGTDTQYF,TGCGCCAGCAGCTGGACAGTGGGCGGCACAGATACGCAGTATTTT
NA,TRBJ1-2,once,TRBV6-2/TRBV6-3,CASSYSGRGNGYTF,TGTGCCAGCAGTTACTCGGGCAGGGGAAATGGCTACACCTTC
NA,TRBJ2-2,NA,TRBV19,CASSIVRTGELFF,TGTGCCAGTAGTATAGTCCGGACCGGGGAGCTGTTTTTT